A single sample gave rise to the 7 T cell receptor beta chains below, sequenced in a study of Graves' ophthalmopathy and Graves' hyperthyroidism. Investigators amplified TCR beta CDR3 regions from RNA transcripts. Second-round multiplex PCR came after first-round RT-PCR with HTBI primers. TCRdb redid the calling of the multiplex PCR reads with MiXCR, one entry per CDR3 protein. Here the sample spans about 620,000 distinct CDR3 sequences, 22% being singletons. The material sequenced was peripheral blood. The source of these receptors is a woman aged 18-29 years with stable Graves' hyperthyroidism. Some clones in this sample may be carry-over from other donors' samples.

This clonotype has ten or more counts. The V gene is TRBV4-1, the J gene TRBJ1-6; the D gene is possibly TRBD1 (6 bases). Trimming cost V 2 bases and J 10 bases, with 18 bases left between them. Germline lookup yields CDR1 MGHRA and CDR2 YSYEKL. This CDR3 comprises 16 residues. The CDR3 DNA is TGCGCCAGCAGCCAAATCAACAGGGTGTTGAAATCACCCCTCCACTTT. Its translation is CASSQINRVLKSPLHF.

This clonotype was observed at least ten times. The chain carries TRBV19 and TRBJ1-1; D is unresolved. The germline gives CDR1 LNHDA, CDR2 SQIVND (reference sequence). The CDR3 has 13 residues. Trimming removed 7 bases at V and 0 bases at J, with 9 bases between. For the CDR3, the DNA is TGTGCCAGTACCATCGGGATGAACACTGAAGCTTTCTTT. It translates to CASTIGMNTEAFF.

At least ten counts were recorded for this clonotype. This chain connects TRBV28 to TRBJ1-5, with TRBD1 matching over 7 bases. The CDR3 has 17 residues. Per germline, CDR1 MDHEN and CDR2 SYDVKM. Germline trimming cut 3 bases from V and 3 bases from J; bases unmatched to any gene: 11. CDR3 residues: CASSFAGTDNPNQPQHF. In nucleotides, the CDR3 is TGTGCCAGCAGTTTCGCCGGGACAGATAATCCCAATCAGCCCCAGCATTTT. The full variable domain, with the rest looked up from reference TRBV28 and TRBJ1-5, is DVKVTQSSRYLVKRTGEKVFLECVQDMDHENMFWYRQDPGLGLRLIYFSYDVKMKEKGDIPEGYSVSREKKERFSLILESASTNQTSMYLCASSFAGTDNPNQPQHFGDGTRLSIL.

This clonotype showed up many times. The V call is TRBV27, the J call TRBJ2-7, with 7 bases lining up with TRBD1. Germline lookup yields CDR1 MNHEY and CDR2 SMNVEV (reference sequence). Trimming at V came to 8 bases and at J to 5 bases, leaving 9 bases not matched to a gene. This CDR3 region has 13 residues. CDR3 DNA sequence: TGTGCCAGCGGCCGGGACAGCCTGCACGAGCAGTACTTC. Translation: CASGRDSLHEQYF.

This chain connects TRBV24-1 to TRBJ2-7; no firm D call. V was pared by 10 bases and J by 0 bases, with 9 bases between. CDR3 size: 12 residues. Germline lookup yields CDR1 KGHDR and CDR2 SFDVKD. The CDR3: CATLHISYEQYF. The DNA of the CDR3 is TGTGCCACGTTACACATCTCCTACGAGCAGTACTTC.

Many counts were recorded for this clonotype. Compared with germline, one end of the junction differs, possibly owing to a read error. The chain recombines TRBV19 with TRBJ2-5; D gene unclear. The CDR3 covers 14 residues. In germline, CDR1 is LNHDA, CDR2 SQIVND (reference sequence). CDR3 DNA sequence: TGTGCCAGTAGTATAGATGTCGGCCAAGAAACCCAGTACTTC. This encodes CASSIDVGQETQYF.

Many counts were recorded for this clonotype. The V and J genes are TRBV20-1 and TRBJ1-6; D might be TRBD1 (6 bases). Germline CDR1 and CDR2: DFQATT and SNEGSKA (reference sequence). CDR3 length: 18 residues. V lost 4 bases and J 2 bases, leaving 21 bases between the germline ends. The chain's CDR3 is CSAKLNTHRETYNSPLHF. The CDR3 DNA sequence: TGCAGTGCTAAGTTAAACACCCACAGGGAGACCTATAATTCACCCCTCCACTTT.